This T cell receptor beta chain came from a study of metastatic and nonmetastatic thyroid tumors. Across the whole study: The comparison covered peripheral blood and tumor or nodule tissue in malignant and benign thyroid patients.

Every patient was untreated before thyroid surgery. In the source study's methods: In papillary thyroid cancer, a distant-metastasis classifier was built using CDR3 differences across clinicopathological groups. TCRdb re-clonotyped the PCR reads through MiXCR. For this entry, the V and J calls and clone size follow TCRdb and not the study's own pipeline. The data hold 20,000 to 25,000 clones, with 15% to 20% observed a single time. Germline V gene lookup returns CDR1 SGHRS and CDR2 YFSETQ. Trimming cost V 2 bases and J 6 bases; bases outside gene matches: 5. CDR3 length: 15 amino acids. This clonotype was sampled from a female donor with papillary thyroid cancer or a benign thyroid nodule (not recorded which). Some clones in this sample may be carry-over from other donors' samples. The chain has TRBV5-1 and TRBJ2-2, with TRBD2 identical over 9 bases. The sample taken for sequencing was tumor tissue. In DNA, the CDR3 is TGCGCCAGCAGCTTAATTAGCGGGAGAGCCGGGGAGCTGTTTTTT. This codes for CASSLISGRAGELFF.